This TCR beta chain was identified during a study of blood T cell repertoires in COVID-19. Study details: The samples span acute and convalescent COVID-19 from the United States, Italy and Spain. Sample material is recorded as cDNA or gDNA derived from T cells, B-cell-depleted T cells, or PBMCs.

The CDR3 runs to 18 residues. V lost 2 bases, J lost 7 bases, and 10 bases stayed unmatched. CDR1 SGHVS and CDR2 FNYEAQ come from the germline V gene. As processed by the authors: Reference gene primer amplification gave nucleated cell count estimates. Libraries were prepared by immunoSEQ multiplex PCR; TCRdb keeps only in-frame clonotypes and omits some of them. Clone size and the V and J calls come from that table; the DNA yielded D and trimming. The sample holds fewer than 95,000 clones, under 80% seen once. In Seattle, patients joined the study during active infection and were tracked longitudinally.

This clonotype was obtained from a man aged 65 to 85 with COVID-19, enrolled during active disease. The V and J genes are TRBV7-6 and TRBJ1-6; 11 bases align to TRBD1. The sample taken for sequencing was peripheral blood. The CDR3 DNA reads as TGTGCCAGCAGCTTAACCACCGGACAGGGGGCAGGAAATTCACCCCTCCACTTT. Translated: CASSLTTGQGAGNSPLHF.